A single sample is the source of the 12 T cell receptor beta chains below, sequenced in a study of blood T cell repertoires in COVID-19. The protocol was immunoSEQ multiplex PCR, while the TCRdb copy is restricted to in-frame clones and leaves out a portion. The sample contains over 75,000 clones, 86% of which appear only once. Specimen: peripheral blood. These receptors came from a human donor in a cohort sampled during active COVID-19.

V and J are TRBV7-9 and TRBJ2-1, with a possible D match to TRBD2 (5 bases). The CDR3 is made up of 13 amino acids. Germline CDR1 is SEHNR and CDR2 is FQNEAQ (reference sequence). Trimming cost V 4 bases and J 9 bases, with 13 bases left between them. The CDR3 nucleotides read TGTGCCAGCAGCTCTGAGGACTTGGGTGAGCAGTTCTTC. It codes for CASSSEDLGEQFF.

The rearrangement links TRBV29-1 to TRBJ2-7; 8 nucleotides align to TRBD2. The germline CDR1 and CDR2 sequences are SQVTM and ANQGSEA. V lost 5 bases and J lost 5; bases outside the gene matches: 14. This CDR3 has 15 amino acids. The CDR3 DNA reads TGCAGCGTTACTCCCGGGGGGGGCCTCCATAACGAGCAGTACTTC. Translated: CSVTPGGGLHNEQYF.

V usage is TRBV4-3 and J usage is TRBJ1-6; D call uncertain. Germline CDR1 is LGHNA and CDR2 is YSLEER. The length of the CDR3 is 13 residues. Deletions cut 0 bases from V and 9 bases from J, with 6 bases between. CDR3 loop: CASSQDTGSPLHF. The CDR3 DNA sequence: TGCGCCAGCAGCCAAGATACGGGTTCACCCCTCCACTTT.

A note on this clone: One end of the junction fails to match germline, which may point to a read error. The gene calls are TRBV6-5 and TRBJ1-2; 10 bases align to TRBD1. Looked up from germline, CDR1 is MNHEY and CDR2 is SVGAGI. This CDR3 contains 15 residues. The CDR3 nucleotides read TGTGCCAGCAGCTACTCAGGACAGGGGGACTATGGCTACACCTTC. Amino acid sequence: CASSYSGQGDYGYTF.

This rearrangement joins TRBV9 to TRBJ1-3, with D unresolved. In germline, CDR1 is SGDLS, CDR2 YYNGEE. The CDR3 totals 16 residues. The ends were cut back, 0 bases at V and 0 bases at J, with 10 bases in the middle. CDR3 DNA: TGTGCCAGCAGCGTAGTGGCAGAGCGCTCTGGAAACACCATATATTTT. It codes for CASSVVAERSGNTIYF.

The chain combines TRBV30 with TRBJ2-3, with D maybe TRBD2 (5 bases). The CDR3 loop spans 14 amino acids. The germline V gene encodes CDR1 GTSNPN and CDR2 SVGIG (reference sequence). V was cut by 0 bases and J by 3 bases, with 10 bases left in between. Here the CDR3 DNA reads TGTGCCTGGAGTGTAGCGGATGGTACAGATACGCAGTATTTT. Its translation: CAWSVADGTDTQYF.

This clone occurred once. The rearrangement links TRBV6-1 to TRBJ2-7; the match to TRBD2 covers 9 bases. The CDR3 sequence is 15 residues long. V shed 1 base and J 6 bases; nucleotides not matched to a gene: 7. In germline, CDR1 is MNHNS, CDR2 SASEGT. The CDR3 DNA is TGTGCCAGCAGTGAAGGAATGGCGGGGGGGCGCGAGCAGTACTTC. Its protein is CASSEGMAGGREQYF.

The rearrangement uses TRBV10-3 and TRBJ2-3; tentative D call: TRBD2 (5 bases). The V gene lost 6 bases and the J gene lost 1 base, with 17 bases spanning the gap. From germline, CDR1 is ENHRY and CDR2 SYGVKD. The CDR3 spans 16 residues. CDR3 sequence reads: CAIRALGGGGTDTQYF. The CDR3 nucleotides are TGTGCCATCAGGGCACTAGGCGGCGGAGGCACAGATACGCAGTATTTT.

The chain carries TRBV5-4 and TRBJ2-5; weak D call: TRBD1 (6 bases). The CDR3 runs to 13 residues. The ends were cut back, 4 bases at V and 3 bases at J, with 10 bases in the middle. CDR1 and CDR2 from the germline V gene are SGHNT and YYREEE (reference sequence). The CDR3: CASSPPGEETQYF. For the CDR3, the DNA is TGTGCCAGCAGCCCCCCAGGGGAAGAGACCCAGTACTTC.

This clone was recorded only once. This chain joins TRBV3-1 (or the pseudogene TRBV3-2) and TRBJ2-7, with 9 bases that match TRBD1. The CDR3 has 16 residues. In germline, CDR1 is LGHDT, CDR2 YNNKEL (reference sequence). V was clipped by 2 bases and J by 1 base; unmatched bases: 6. Here the CDR3 DNA reads TGTGCCAGCAGCCAATTTAGACAGGGGGTTTCCTACGAGCAGTACTTC. Translated: CASSQFRQGVSYEQYF.

V is TRBV30 and J is TRBJ1-2; D gene uncertain. Looked up from germline, CDR1 is GTSNPN and CDR2 is SVGIG (reference sequence). CDR3 length: 14 residues. The germline V and J ends were trimmed by 5 bases and 7 bases, with 20 bases remaining between them. The CDR3 protein is CAWGIGLTEGGYTF. DNA for the CDR3: TGTGCCTGGGGAATTGGACTCACGGAGGGTGGCTACACCTTC.

The chain couples TRBV19 to TRBJ1-6; no clear D. Per the germline V gene, CDR1 is LNHDA and CDR2 is SQIVND (reference sequence). This CDR3 is 14 amino acids long. Trimming took 5 bases from V and 5 from J, leaving 10 bases between them. The CDR3 bases are TGTGCCAGTAGTGATACCCTAGATAATTCACCCCTCCACTTT. Its protein product is CASSDTLDNSPLHF.